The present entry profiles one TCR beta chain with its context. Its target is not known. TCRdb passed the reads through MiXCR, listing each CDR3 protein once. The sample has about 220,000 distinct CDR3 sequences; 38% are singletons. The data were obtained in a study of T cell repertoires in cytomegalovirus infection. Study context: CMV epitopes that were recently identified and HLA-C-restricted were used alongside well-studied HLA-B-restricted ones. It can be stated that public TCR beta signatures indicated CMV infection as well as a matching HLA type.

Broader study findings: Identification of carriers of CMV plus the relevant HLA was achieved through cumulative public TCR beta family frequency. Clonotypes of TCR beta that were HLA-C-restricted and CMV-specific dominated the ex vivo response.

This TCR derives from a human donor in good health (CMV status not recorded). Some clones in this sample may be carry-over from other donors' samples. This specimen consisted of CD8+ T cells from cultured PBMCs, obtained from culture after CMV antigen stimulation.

CDR3 in DNA: TGTGCCAGCAGCTTATTCGGGCTGGGGTCCTCTGGAAACACCATATATTTT. Its protein is CASSLFGLGSSGNTIYF. This sequence joins TRBV13 and TRBJ1-3; D not resolved. V gave up 2 bases and J gave up 0 bases, with 14 bases separating them. This CDR3 has 17 amino acids. The germline gives CDR1 PRHDT, CDR2 FYEKMQ (reference sequence). The variable domain in full, with the rest retrieved from reference TRBV13 and TRBJ1-3, is AAGVIQSPRHLIKEKRETATLKCYPIPRHDTVYWYQQGPGQDPQFLISFYEKMQSDKGSIPDRFSAQQFSDYHSELNMSSLELGDSALYFCASSLFGLGSSGNTIYFGEGSWLTVV.